Included here is one T cell receptor (beta chain) sequence, with context. What it recognizes is unknown. This entry comes from a study of CD8+CD57+ T cells in acquired aplastic anemia. Looking at the study overall: Roughly 3.1 ug was the average amount of DNA from sorted CD4+ and CD8+ cells. General study findings and limits: There were roughly 28 CD8+ CDR3 sequences that occurred in both patients and controls.

According to the study, genomic DNA was the template for TCR beta VDJ and CDR3 profiling. TCRdb re-analysed the reads in MiXCR, keeping a single row per CDR3 protein. The table shows 400,000 to 450,000 distinct CDR3 sequences, with 55% to 75% occurring only once. Germline-derived CDR1 and CDR2 are MGHDK and SYGVNS. V was clipped by 7 bases and J by 5 bases, with 15 bases between them. The CDR3 extends over 14 amino acids. The sample comprised sorted CD4+, CD8+, or CD8+CD57+ T cells (not recorded which) from PBMCs. The V call is TRBV25-1, the J call TRBJ1-5; D is uncertain. This clonotype was obtained from a human donor in good health, serving as a control. CDR3 bases: TGTGCCAGCATTCTAAGGCAAGAAGATCAGCCCCAGCATTTT. Encoded protein: CASILRQEDQPQHF.